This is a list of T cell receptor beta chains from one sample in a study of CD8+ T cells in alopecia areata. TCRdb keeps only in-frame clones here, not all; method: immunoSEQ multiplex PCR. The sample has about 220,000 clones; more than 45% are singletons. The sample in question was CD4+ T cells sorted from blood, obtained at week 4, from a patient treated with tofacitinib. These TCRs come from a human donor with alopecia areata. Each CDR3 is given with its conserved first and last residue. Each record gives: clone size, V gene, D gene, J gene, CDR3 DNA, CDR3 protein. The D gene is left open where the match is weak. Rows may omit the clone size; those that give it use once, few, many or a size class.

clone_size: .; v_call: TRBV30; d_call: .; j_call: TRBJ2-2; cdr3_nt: TGTGCCTGGAGTGTATTAGGGGGGGCGCTTGACACCGGGGAGCTGTTTTTT; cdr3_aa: CAWSVLGGALDTGELFF
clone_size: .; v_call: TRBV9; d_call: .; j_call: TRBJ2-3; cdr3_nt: TGTGCCAGCAGCGTAGAAAGGAGCACAGATACGCAGTATTTT; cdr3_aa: CASSVERSTDTQYF
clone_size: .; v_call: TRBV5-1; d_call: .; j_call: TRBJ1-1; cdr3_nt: TGCGCCAGCAGCTTCGGTATAGCCCCGAGCACTGAAGCTTTCTTT; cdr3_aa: CASSFGIAPSTEAFF
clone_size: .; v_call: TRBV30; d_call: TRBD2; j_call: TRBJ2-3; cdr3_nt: TGTGCCGGGAGTGGACTAGCGGGGGGGCGGGATACGCAGTATTTT; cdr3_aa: CAGSGLAGGRDTQYF
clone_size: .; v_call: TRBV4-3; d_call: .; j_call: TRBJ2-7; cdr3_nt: TGCGCCAGCAGCCAAGCGCAGGGGAGATACGAGCAGTACTTC; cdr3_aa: CASSQAQGRYEQYF
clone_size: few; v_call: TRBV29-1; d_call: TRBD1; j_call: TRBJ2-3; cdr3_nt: TGCAGCGTTGCCGGGACAGGGGTAGTAGATACGCAGTATTTT; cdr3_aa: CSVAGTGVVDTQYF
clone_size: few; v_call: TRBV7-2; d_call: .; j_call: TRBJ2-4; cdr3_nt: TGTGCCAGCAGCTTAGTGGCGGGGGCCAAAAACATTCAGTACTTC; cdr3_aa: CASSLVAGAKNIQYF
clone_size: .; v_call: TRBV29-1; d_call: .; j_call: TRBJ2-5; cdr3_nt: TGCAGCACACAGAGAGGGGGTGGGCAAGAGACCCAGTACTTC; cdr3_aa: CSTQRGGGQETQYF
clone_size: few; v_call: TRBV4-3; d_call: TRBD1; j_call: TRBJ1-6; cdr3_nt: TGCGCCAGCAGCCAGGACAGGGGTTCCTATAATTCACCCCTCCACTTT; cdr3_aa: CASSQDRGSYNSPLHF
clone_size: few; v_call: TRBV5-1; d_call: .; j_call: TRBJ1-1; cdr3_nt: TGCGCCAGCAGCTTCGGACGGATGAACACTGAAGCTTTCTTT; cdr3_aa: CASSFGRMNTEAFF
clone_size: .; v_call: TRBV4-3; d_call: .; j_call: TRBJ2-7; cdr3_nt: TGCGCCAGCAGCCAAGATCTCCCTCAGGACGAGCAGTACTTC; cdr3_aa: CASSQDLPQDEQYF
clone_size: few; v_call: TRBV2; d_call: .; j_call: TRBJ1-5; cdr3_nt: TGTGCCAGCAGTGAAGCCTTGGGTATGCCCCAGCATTTT; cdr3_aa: CASSEALGMPQHF
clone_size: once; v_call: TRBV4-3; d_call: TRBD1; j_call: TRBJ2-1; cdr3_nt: TGCGCCAGCAGCCAGGACAGGGAGCAGTTCTTC; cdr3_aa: CASSQDREQFF
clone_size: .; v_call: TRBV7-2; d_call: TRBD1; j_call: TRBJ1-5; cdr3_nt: TGTGCCAGCAGCCACCCAGGGGGCGTCAATCAGCCCCAGCATTTT; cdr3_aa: CASSHPGGVNQPQHF
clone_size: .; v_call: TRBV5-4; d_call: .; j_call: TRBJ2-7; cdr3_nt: TGTGCCAGCAGCAAAGGTGACAGGCCGACCTACGAGCAGTACTTC; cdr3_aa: CASSKGDRPTYEQYF
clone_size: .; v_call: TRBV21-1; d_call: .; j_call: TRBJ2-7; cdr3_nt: TGTGCCAGCCCGGGCCGGACAGGGTATTCCTACGAGCAGTACTTC; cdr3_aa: CASPGRTGYSYEQYF
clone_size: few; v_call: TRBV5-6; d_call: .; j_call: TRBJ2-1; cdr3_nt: TGTGCCAGCAGTTTAGGGGTGGATGAGCAGTTCTTC; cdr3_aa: CASSLGVDEQFF
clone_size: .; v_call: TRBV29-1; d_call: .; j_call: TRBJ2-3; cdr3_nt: TGCAGCGTTGAACACCCTTCTTCTAGCACAGATACGCAGTATTTT; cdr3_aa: CSVEHPSSSTDTQYF
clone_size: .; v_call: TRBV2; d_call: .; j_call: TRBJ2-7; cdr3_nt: TGTGCCAGCAGCCGAGGAGGTAACCCGGCCTACGAGCAGTACTTC; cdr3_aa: CASSRGGNPAYEQYF
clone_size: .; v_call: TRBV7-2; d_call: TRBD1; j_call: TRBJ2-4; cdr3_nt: TGTGCCAGCAGCCCCGCAGGGGGCCGGAACATTCAGTACTTC; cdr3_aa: CASSPAGGRNIQYF